The source of this TCR beta chain is a study of T cell changes during pregnancy in multiple sclerosis. This clone has more than one count but fewer than ten. Sequencing was performed with immunoSEQ multiplex PCR; in TCRdb, only in-frame clones are kept and a portion is missing. This sample has about 120,000 clones, with around 90% found just once. The ends were cut back, 6 bases at V and 6 bases at J, with 17 bases in the middle. The CDR3 is 14 amino acids. The germline V gene has CDR1 MNHEY and CDR2 SVGAGI. The chain recombines TRBV6-5 with TRBJ1-1, with a possible D match to TRBD1 (6 bases). This material consisted of peripheral blood, taken in the third trimester of pregnancy. This clonotype was obtained from a female donor with multiple sclerosis, enrolled in a pregnancy study. The CDR3 sequence: CASSLTGLGAEAFF. In DNA, the CDR3 is TGTGCCAGCAGCCTCACAGGGCTTGGCGCTGAAGCTTTCTTT.